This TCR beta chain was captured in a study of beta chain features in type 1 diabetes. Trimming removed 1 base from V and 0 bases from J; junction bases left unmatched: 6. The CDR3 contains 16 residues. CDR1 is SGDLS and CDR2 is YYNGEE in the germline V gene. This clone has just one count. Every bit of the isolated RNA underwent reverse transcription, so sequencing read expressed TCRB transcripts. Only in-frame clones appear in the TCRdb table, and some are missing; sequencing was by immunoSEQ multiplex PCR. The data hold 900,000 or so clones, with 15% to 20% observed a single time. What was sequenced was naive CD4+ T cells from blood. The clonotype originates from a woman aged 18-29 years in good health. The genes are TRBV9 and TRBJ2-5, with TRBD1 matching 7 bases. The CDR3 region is CASSVRQGWDQETQYF. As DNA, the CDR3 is TGTGCCAGCAGCGTACGACAGGGATGGGACCAAGAGACCCAGTACTTC. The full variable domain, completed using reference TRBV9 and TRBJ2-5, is DSGVTQTPKHLITATGQRVTLRCSPRSGDLSVYWYQQSLDQGLQFLIQYYNGEERAKGNILERFSAQQFPDLHSELNLSSLELGDSALYFCASSVRQGWDQETQYFGPGTRLLVL.